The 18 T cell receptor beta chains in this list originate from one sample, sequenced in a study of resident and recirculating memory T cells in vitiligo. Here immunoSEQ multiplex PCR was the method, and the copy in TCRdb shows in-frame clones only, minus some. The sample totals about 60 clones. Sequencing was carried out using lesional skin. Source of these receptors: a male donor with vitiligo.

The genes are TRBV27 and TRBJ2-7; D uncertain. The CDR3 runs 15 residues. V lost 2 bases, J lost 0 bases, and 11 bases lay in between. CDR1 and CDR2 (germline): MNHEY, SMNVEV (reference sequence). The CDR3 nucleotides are TGTGCCAGCAGTTTAATAAGCTCCAACTCCTACGAGCAGTACTTC. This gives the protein CASSLISSNSYEQYF.

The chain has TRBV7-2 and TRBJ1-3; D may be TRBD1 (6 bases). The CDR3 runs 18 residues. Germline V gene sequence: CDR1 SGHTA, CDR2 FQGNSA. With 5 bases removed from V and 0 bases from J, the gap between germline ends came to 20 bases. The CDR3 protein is CASSQHRDYTLSGNTIYF. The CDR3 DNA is TGTGCCAGCAGCCAGCACAGGGACTACACTCTCTCTGGAAACACCATATATTTT.

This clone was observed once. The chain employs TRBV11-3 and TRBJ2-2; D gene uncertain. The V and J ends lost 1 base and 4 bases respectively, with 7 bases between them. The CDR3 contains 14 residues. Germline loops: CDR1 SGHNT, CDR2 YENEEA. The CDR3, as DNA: TGTGCCAGCAGCTTAGGCACATCCACCGGGGAGCTGTTTTTT. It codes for CASSLGTSTGELFF.

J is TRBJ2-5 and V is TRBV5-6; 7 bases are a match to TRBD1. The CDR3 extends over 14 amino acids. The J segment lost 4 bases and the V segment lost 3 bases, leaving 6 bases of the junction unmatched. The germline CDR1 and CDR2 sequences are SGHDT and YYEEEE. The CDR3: CASSYPGQSETQYF. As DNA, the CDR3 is TGTGCCAGCAGCTACCCGGGACAGTCAGAGACCCAGTACTTC.

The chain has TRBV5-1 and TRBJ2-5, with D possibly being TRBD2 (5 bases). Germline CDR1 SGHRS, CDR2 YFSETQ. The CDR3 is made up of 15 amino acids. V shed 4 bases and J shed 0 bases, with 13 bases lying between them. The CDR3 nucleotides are TGCGCCAGCAGCCCCGGGGAACCTTACCAAGAGACCCAGTACTTC. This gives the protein CASSPGEPYQETQYF.

CDR3 coding DNA: TGTGCCAGCAGTACTCCACAGGGGGCGAGTGGCTACACCTTC. Protein sequence: CASSTPQGASGYTF. This chain uses TRBV28 with TRBJ1-2, with 9 bases fitting TRBD1. Germline lookup yields CDR1 MDHEN and CDR2 SYDVKM. After removal of 5 bases from V and 7 bases from J, the junction contained 8 bases not matched to a gene. The CDR3 totals 14 residues.

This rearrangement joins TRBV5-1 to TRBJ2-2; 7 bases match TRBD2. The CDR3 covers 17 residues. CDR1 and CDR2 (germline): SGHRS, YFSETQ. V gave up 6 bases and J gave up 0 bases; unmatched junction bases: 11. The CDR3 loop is CASTSAAGGSNTGELFF. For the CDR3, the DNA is TGCGCCAGCACCTCGGCGGCCGGGGGGTCGAACACCGGGGAGCTGTTTTTT.

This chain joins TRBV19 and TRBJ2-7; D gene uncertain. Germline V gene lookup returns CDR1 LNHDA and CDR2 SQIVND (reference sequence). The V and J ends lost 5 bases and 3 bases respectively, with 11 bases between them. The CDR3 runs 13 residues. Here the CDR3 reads CASSSFDNYEQYF. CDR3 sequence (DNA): TGTGCCAGTAGTTCCTTCGACAACTACGAGCAGTACTTC.

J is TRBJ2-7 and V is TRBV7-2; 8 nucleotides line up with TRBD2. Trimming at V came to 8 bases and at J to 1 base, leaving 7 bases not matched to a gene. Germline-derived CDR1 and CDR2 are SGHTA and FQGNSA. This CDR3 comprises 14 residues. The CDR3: CASQRGPSSYEQYF. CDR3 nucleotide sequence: TGTGCCAGCCAGCGGGGGCCGTCGTCCTACGAGCAGTACTTC. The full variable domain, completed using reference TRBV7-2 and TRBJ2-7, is GAGVSQSPSNKVTEKGKDVELRCDPISGHTALYWYRQSLGQGLEFLIYFQGNSAPDKSGLPSDRFSAERTGGSVSTLTIQRTQQEDSAVYLCASQRGPSSYEQYFGPGTRLTVT.

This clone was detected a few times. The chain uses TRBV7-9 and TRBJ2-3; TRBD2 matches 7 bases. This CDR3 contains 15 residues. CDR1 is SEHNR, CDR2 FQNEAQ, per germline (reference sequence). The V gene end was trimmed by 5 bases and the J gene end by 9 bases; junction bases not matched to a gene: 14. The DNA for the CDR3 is TGTGCCAGCAGCCCGGGGACTACCCGTACTTACACGCAGTATTTT. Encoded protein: CASSPGTTRTYTQYF.

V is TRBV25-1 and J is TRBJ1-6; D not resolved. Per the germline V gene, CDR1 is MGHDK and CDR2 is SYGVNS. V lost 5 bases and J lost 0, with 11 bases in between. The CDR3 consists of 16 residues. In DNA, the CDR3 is TGTGCCAGCAGTCCCCAGGATTTCTCCTATAATTCACCCCTCCACTTT. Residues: CASSPQDFSYNSPLHF.

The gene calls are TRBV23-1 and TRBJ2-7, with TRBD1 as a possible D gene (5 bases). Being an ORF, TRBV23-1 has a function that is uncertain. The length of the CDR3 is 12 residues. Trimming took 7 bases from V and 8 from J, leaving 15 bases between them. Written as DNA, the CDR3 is TGCGCCAGCAAAGGGGCAGTGAAAAAGCAGTACTTC. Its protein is CASKGAVKKQYF.

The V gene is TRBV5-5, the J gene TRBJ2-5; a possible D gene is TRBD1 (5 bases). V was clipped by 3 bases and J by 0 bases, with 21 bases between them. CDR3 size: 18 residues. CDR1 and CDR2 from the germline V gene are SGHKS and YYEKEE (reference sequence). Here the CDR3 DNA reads TGTGCCAGCAGCTCCGTAGGTAGGGGTTTCATTGACCAAGAGACCCAGTACTTC. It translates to CASSSVGRGFIDQETQYF.

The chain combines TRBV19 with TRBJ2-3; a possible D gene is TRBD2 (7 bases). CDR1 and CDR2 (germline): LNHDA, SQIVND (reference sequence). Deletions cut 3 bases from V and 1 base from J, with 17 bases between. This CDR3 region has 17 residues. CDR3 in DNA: TGTGCCAGTAGTATTTTTCCCGGGGGGCCGGGCACAGATACGCAGTATTTT. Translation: CASSIFPGGPGTDTQYF.

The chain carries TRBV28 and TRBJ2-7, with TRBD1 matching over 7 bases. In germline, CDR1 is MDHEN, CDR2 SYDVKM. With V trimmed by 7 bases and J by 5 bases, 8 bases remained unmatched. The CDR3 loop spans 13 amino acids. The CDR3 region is CASTDTDRDEQYF. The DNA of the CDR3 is TGTGCCAGCACCGACACCGACAGGGACGAGCAGTACTTC. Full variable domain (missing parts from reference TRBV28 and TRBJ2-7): DVKVTQSSRYLVKRTGEKVFLECVQDMDHENMFWYRQDPGLGLRLIYFSYDVKMKEKGDIPEGYSVSREKKERFSLILESASTNQTSMYLCASTDTDRDEQYFGPGTRLTVT.

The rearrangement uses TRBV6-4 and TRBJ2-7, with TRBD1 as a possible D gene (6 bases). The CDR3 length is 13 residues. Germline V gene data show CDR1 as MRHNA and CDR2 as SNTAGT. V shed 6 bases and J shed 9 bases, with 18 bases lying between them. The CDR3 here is CASRRGGNSVQYF. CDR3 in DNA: TGTGCCAGCAGACGAGGGGGTAATAGTGTGCAGTACTTC.

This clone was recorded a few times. CDR3 in DNA: TGTGCCAGCAGCGATCGACAACTCGAGAGTGAAAAACTGTTTTTT. Residues: CASSDRQLESEKLFF. The chain recombines TRBV7-9 with TRBJ1-4; the D is unclear. Germline V CDR1 and CDR2: SEHNR, FQNEAQ (reference sequence). This CDR3 spans 15 amino acids. Deletions cut 5 bases from V and 7 bases from J, with 17 bases between. Drawing the rest from reference TRBV7-9 and TRBJ1-4, the complete variable domain is DTGVSQNPRHKITKRGQNVTFRCDPISEHNRLYWYRQTLGQGPEFLTYFQNEAQLEKSRLLSDRFSAERPKGSFSTLEIQRTEQGDSAMYLCASSDRQLESEKLFFGSGTQLSVL.

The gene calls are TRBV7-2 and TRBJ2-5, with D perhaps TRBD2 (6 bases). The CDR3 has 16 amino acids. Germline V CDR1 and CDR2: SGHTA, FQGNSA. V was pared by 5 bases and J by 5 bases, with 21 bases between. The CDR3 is CASSRLGGTGSETQYF. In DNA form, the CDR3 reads TGTGCCAGCAGCCGGCTGGGGGGAACTGGGAGTGAGACCCAGTACTTC.